The text below deals with one T cell receptor beta chain. Its antigen remains unknown. The entry originates in a study of regulatory T cells in long-lasting Graves disease. This CDR3 is built from 13 residues. The V and J ends lost 3 bases and 9 bases respectively, with 12 bases between them. Germline V gives CDR1 MGHDK, CDR2 SYGVNS. Points from the study as a whole: Authors noted too few samples as a limitation. It was in persistent disease that TRBV28, TRBJ1-2 and TRBJ2-5 were favored.

For TCR beta, libraries came from iRepertoire HTBI primers and Arm-PCR of CDR3 regions. Original analysis: Segment identification across samples yielded 60 or so TRBV and 14 to 15 TRBJ segments. One entry per CDR3 protein, called by TCRdb with MiXCR from the multiplex PCR reads. TCRdb, not the original authors, processed these V and J calls. The sample has roughly 530,000 distinct CDR3 sequences, roughly 16% seen once. As for time point: newly diagnosed GD, antithyroid drugs for less than 3 months. RNA isolated from PBMCs was used to make the TCR library. These records were also assigned to another study, of T cells in Graves' hyperthyroidism and ophthalmopathy.

The source is a woman in her forties or fifties with Graves disease. This chain joins TRBV25-1 and TRBJ2-1; weak D call: TRBD2 (6 bases). The sample in question was peripheral blood mononuclear cells (PBMCs), obtained at new diagnosis, from a patient treated with antithyroid drugs. CDR3 amino acids: CASSETLAAEQFF. The CDR3 nucleotides are TGTGCCAGCAGTGAGACGTTAGCGGCTGAGCAGTTCTTC. Complete variable domain (other parts from reference TRBV25-1 and TRBJ2-1): EADIYQTPRYLVIGTGKKITLECSQTMGHDKMYWYQQDPGMELHLIHYSYGVNSTEKGDLSSESTVSRIRTEHFPLTLESARPSHTSQYLCASSETLAAEQFFGPGTRLTVL.